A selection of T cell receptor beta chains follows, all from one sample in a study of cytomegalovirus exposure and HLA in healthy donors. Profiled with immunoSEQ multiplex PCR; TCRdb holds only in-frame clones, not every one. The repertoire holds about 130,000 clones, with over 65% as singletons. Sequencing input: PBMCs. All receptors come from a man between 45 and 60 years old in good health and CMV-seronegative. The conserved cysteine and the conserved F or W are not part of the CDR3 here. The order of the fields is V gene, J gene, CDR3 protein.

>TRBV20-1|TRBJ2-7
SALTRNEQY
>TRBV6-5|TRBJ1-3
ASSYSGRGLGNTIY
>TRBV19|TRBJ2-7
ASSIAADRAYEQY
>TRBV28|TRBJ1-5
ASSSSYNQPQH
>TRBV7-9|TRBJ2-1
ASSSTISTSGTPYNEQF
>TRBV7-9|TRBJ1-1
ASSPRTGGLNTEAF
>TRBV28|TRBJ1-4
ASSWGGTNEKLF
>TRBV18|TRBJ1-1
ASSPQGAGAEAF
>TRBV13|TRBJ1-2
ASSSGTNNYGYT
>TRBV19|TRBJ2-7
ASSMVLAGVEEQY
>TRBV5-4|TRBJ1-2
ASSSPRTDYGYT
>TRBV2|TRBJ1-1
ASNRQANTEAF
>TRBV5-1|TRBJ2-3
ASSLSGLTDTQY
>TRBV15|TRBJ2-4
ATSRPTGWLQAKNIQY
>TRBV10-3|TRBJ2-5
AISNQETQY
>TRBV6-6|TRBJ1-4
ASTRTGVNEKLF
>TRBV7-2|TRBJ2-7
ASSLQQEINYEQY
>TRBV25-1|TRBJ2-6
ASSDRSGANVLT
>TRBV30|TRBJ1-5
AWKDRLSNQPQH
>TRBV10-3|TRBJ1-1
AIRGQVNTEAF
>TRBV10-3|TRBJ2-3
AIRRERETDTQY
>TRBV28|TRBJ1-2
ASSFGSLGYT
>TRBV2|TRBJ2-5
ASSGGGGETQY
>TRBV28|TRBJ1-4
ASSLLPGGLF
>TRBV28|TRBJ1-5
ASSFGGNQPQH
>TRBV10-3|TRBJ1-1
AIKGTGLSGEAF
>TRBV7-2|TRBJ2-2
ASSSSRANTGELF
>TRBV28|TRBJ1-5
ASSRDGGYDQPQH
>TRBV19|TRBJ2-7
ASSMSSSYEQY
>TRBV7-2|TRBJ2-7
ASSLGGTSYEQY
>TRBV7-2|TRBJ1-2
ASSFSAQGNGYT
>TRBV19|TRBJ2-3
ATTLGQDTDTQY
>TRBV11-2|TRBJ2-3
ASSLMAFPDTQY
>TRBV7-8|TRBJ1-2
ASSERLYGYT
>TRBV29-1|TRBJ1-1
SVIGGDTEAF
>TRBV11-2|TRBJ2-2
ASSLGLLRGGRRELF
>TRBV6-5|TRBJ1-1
ASSYSGRRATEAF
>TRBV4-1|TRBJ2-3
ASSPTGWADTQY
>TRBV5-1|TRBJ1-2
ASSLGVGQGAYGYT
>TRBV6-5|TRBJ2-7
ASSEGLAGAYEQY
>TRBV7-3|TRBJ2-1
ASSPYTSGRENEQF
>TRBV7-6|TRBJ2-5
ASSARTGEELKETQY
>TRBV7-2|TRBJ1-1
ASSLTPGDTEAF
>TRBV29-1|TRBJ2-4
SVEVRLALAKNIQY
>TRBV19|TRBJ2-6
ASSKGTGGAGANVLT
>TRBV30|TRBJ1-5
AWSGTGIQPQH
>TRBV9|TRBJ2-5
ASSAGTAQETQY
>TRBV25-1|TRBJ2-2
ASSTSGQGTGELF
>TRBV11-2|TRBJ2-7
ASSFAWGREQY
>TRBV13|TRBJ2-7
ASSPGTGAEQY
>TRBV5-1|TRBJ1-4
ASSLTGTNEKLF
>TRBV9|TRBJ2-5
ASSVGTGQQETQY
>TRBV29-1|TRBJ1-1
SVYRGRVNAEAF
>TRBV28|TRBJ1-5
AGSSRTGIGNQPQH
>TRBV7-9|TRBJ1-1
ASSLIGDTEAF